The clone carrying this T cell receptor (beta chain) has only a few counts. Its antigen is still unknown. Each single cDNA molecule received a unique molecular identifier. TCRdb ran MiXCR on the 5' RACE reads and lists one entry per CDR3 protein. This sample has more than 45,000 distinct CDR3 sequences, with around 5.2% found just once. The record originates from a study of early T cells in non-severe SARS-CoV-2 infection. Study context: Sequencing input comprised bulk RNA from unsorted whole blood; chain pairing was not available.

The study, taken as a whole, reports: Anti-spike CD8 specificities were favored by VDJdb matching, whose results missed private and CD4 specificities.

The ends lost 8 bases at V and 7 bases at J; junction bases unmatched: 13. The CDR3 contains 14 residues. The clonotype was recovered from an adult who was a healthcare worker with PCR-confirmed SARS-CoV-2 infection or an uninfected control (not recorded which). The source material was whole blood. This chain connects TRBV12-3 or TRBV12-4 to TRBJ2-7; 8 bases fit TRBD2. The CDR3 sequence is CASRSTGGPEEQYF. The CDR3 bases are TGTGCCAGCCGTTCGACGGGAGGGCCTGAAGAGCAGTACTTC.